The rows below give T cell receptor beta chains drawn from one sample of a study of CXCR3-negative and CXCR3-positive naive CD8 T cells. No DNA is given; TCRdb re-called the 5' RACE reads and lists each CDR3 protein once. This sample contains about 130,000 distinct CDR3 sequences. Material: naive CXCR3- CD8+ T cells from blood. The source is a human donor in good health. Some clones in this sample may be carry-over from other donors' samples. Each CDR3 is given with its conserved first and last residue. Fields, in order: V gene, J gene, CDR3 protein.

TRBV15,TRBJ2-7,CATSRGGPGEQYF
TRBV7-2,TRBJ2-7,CASSSYGPNYEQYF
TRBV19,TRBJ2-6,CASSIFSPRDSGANVLTF
TRBV29-1,TRBJ2-2,CSVEDGGLELFF
TRBV29-1,TRBJ2-7,CSVEENIVGVSYEQYF
TRBV10-3,TRBJ2-7,CAITVGLAFRF
TRBV28,TRBJ2-3,CASSREREATDTQYF
TRBV20-1,TRBJ2-2,CSASPHDQNTGELFF
TRBV7-6,TRBJ1-4,CASSLGAGHEKLFF
TRBV5-1,TRBJ2-1,CASSTRFRGGYNEQFF
TRBV13,TRBJ1-1,CASSPTVNTEAFF
TRBV28,TRBJ1-2,CASSPRGGGAGYGYTF
TRBV7-7,TRBJ2-3,CASSLGAGGPSYPDTQYF
TRBV6-5,TRBJ2-7,CASSSDRFPGEQYF
TRBV27,TRBJ1-5,CASRKSNQPQHF
TRBV29-1,TRBJ2-5,CSVDYRGYQETQYF
TRBV11-2,TRBJ2-7,CASSLGALVEQYF
TRBV28,TRBJ2-7,CASSFVDYPYEQYF
TRBV27,TRBJ2-3,CASSPTSTLSTDTQYF
TRBV20-1,TRBJ2-4,CSAMTSGGGNIQYF
TRBV13,TRBJ1-2,CASSLGQSSYGYTF
TRBV29-1,TRBJ2-1,CSVRGTGSSYNEQFF
TRBV3-1,TRBJ2-7,CASSPGQGVYEQYF
TRBV29-1,TRBJ2-7,CSVQIAGLYEQYF
TRBV29-1,TRBJ2-3,CSVEDALSGTEDTQYF
TRBV5-1,TRBJ2-7,CASSLAGRTPMVGEQYF
TRBV7-9,TRBJ1-5,CASSLVTGGNNQPQHF
TRBV15,TRBJ2-1,CATSRGLAGTSIPYNEQFF